These 29 T cell receptor beta chains came from one sample sequenced in a study of T-cell reconstitution after alpha-beta-depleted transplantation in children. As it was prepared, the TCRbeta library received unique molecular identifiers. From the PCR reads, TCRdb called clonotypes with MiXCR, one entry per CDR3 protein. Of around 200,000 distinct CDR3 sequences in the sample, about 11% were seen once. The sample in question was PBMCs, obtained before TCRalphabeta/CD19-depleted stem cell transplant. The origin of the receptors is a child less than two years old with acute myeloid leukemia, due to receive a stem cell transplant.

This clonotype was seen repeatedly, ten times or more. The chain's CDR3 is CASSLETGVGSPLHF. DNA of the CDR3: TGTGCCAGCAGCTTGGAGACAGGGGTTGGGTCACCCCTCCACTTT. The rearrangement joins TRBV5-6 to TRBJ1-6; 8 positions match TRBD1. CDR3 length equals 15 residues. Germline CDR1 reads SGHDT; CDR2 reads YYEEEE. Trimming cost V 0 bases and J 10 bases; bases outside gene matches: 6. Combining the CDR3 with reference TRBV5-6 and TRBJ1-6 gives the whole variable domain DAGVTQSPTHLIKTRGQQVTLRCSPKSGHDTVSWYQQALGQGPQFIFQYYEEEERQRGNFPDRFSGHQFPNYSSELNVNALLLGDSALYLCASSLETGVGSPLHFGNGTRLTVT.

This clonotype was seen many times. The chain is built from TRBV7-2 and TRBJ2-7; D is ambiguous. CDR3 size: 13 residues. The germline V gene encodes CDR1 SGHTA and CDR2 FQGNSA. V was trimmed by 5 bases and J by 3 bases, leaving 11 bases between them. The CDR3 DNA is TGTGCCAGCAGCCCCCGGCGCGGCTACGAGCAGTACTTC. Translated: CASSPRRGYEQYF.

The sample holds many counts of this clonotype. This chain uses TRBV12-3 or TRBV12-4 with TRBJ1-5, with a weak D call TRBD1 (5 bases). This CDR3 is built from 17 residues. Trimming left V 7 bases short and J 7 bases short, with 26 bases between. This CDR3 is CASTLGVQVGPGQPQHF. DNA of the CDR3: TGTGCCAGCACCTTAGGGGTCCAGGTCGGCCCTGGCCAGCCCCAGCATTTT.

This clonotype was counted a few times. A single base separates this from a much larger clone, so it may be a read error. The V and J genes are TRBV3-1 and TRBJ2-2; D is possibly TRBD2 (5 bases). Germline V lookup: CDR1 LGHDT, CDR2 YNNKEL (reference sequence). The length of the CDR3 is 15 residues. The CDR3 DNA is TGTGCCTGCAGCCAAGATTATCGGGGCACCGGGGAGCTGTTTTTT. Amino acids: CACSQDYRGTGELFF.

On this clonotype: A much larger clone lies one base from this, so it may be a read error. The chain recombines TRBV10-2 with TRBJ2-1; the D gene is possibly TRBD1 (5 bases). There are 16 residues in the CDR3. The V gene's germline CDR1 is WSHSY and CDR2 SAAADI. The CDR3 region has the DNA TGCGCCAGCAGTGAATCCAGGGCGAGCTCCTACAATGAGCAGTCCTTC. Translation gives CASSESRASSYNEQSF.

This clonotype was counted at least ten times. V and J are TRBV28 and TRBJ2-7; D not certain. Germline V gives CDR1 MDHEN, CDR2 SYDVKM. Trimming stripped 4 bases from V and 2 bases from J, with 3 bases between. There are 11 residues in the CDR3. The CDR3 here is CASSSTYEQYF. The CDR3 DNA follows: TGTGCCAGCAGTTCGACCTACGAGCAGTACTTC.

This clonotype was seen only a few times. This sequence joins TRBV23-1 and TRBJ2-1, with D maybe TRBD1 (5 bases). TRBV23-1 is an ORF, with its function uncertain. The ends were cut back, 0 bases at V and 2 bases at J, with 11 bases in the middle. The CDR3 sequence is 16 residues long. CDR3 DNA: TGCGCCAGCAGTCAATCGTCAAGGGGCCCCTACAATGAGCAGTTCTTC. Translating gives CASSQSSRGPYNEQFF.

This clonotype showed up many times. The chain links TRBV10-3 to TRBJ2-2; the match to TRBD2 covers 13 bases. The V and J ends lost 11 bases and 2 bases, in that order; junction bases with no gene match: 2. The length of the CDR3 is 14 residues. Germline V CDR1 and CDR2: ENHRY, SYGVKD. CDR3 loop: CASGLAGNTGELFF. The CDR3 coding sequence is TGTGCCTCGGGACTAGCGGGAAACACCGGGGAGCTGTTTTTT.

This clonotype showed up many times. This chain joins TRBV7-6 and TRBJ2-1; D unresolved. In germline, CDR1 is SGHVS, CDR2 FNYEAQ. This CDR3 is built from 15 residues. Trimming stripped 1 base from V and 4 bases from J, with 11 bases between. CDR3 in amino acids: CASSLGGWGYNEQFF. The CDR3 DNA reads as TGTGCCAGCAGCTTAGGCGGATGGGGTTACAATGAGCAGTTCTTC.

This clonotype was detected many times. The V call is TRBV30, the J call TRBJ2-7, with D tentatively TRBD1 or TRBD2 (5 bases each). With 5 bases removed from V and 2 bases from J, the gap between germline ends came to 19 bases. Per germline, CDR1 GTSNPN and CDR2 SVGIG (reference sequence). The CDR3 is 15 residues long. The DNA for the CDR3 is TGTGCCTGGTCCGCCGGGACCGAAACAACCTACGAGCAGTACTTC. Encoded protein: CAWSAGTETTYEQYF.

The V call is TRBV29-1, the J call TRBJ2-1; the D gene is possibly TRBD2 (5 bases). This CDR3 spans 13 amino acids. CDR1 SQVTM and CDR2 ANQGSEA come from the germline V gene. With 6 bases removed from V and 6 bases from J, the gap between germline ends came to 15 bases. The CDR3 bases are TGCAGCGTCAACCGCGGAGGATCCAATGAGCAGTTCTTC. Its protein product is CSVNRGGSNEQFF.

This clonotype was seen ten or more times. The chain recombines TRBV20-1 with TRBJ1-3; maybe TRBD1 (5 bases). The CDR3 covers 19 residues. V was trimmed by 6 bases and J by 3 bases, leaving 30 bases between them. CDR1 is DFQATT and CDR2 is SNEGSKA in the germline V gene (reference sequence). CDR3 residues: CSAATRGLGLLRNGNTIYF. CDR3 nucleotide sequence: TGCAGTGCCGCAACGCGCGGGTTGGGACTCCTGAGGAATGGAAACACCATATATTTT.

This clonotype came up many times. The chain is built from TRBV7-9 and TRBJ1-1, with 10 bases fitting TRBD1. The V gene end was trimmed by 5 bases and the J gene end by 4 bases; junction bases not matched to a gene: 4. Germline V lookup: CDR1 SEHNR, CDR2 FQNEAQ (reference sequence). CDR3 size: 14 residues. CDR3 region: CASSVGQGGTEAFF. The DNA of the CDR3 is TGTGCCAGCAGCGTCGGACAGGGGGGCACTGAAGCTTTCTTT.

This clonotype was observed many times. The chain uses TRBV7-2 and TRBJ1-1; D unclear. This CDR3 is built from 16 residues. CDR1 is SGHTA and CDR2 is FQGNSA in the germline V gene. V gave up 5 bases and J gave up 0 bases, with 16 bases separating them. CDR3 coding DNA: TGTGCCAGCAGCCCATCGGAACGGTTCATGAACACTGAAGCTTTCTTT. It codes for CASSPSERFMNTEAFF.

This clonotype has a count of ten or more. The chain has TRBV12-3 or TRBV12-4 and TRBJ1-2, with 8 nucleotides matching TRBD1. The trim removed 3 bases at V and 5 bases at J, leaving 5 bases unmatched. The CDR3 consists of 14 residues. CDR3 bases: TGTGCCAGCAGTTTCCAGGGGGCAACTTATGGCTACACCTTC. Amino acids: CASSFQGATYGYTF.

The sample holds many counts of this clonotype. V gene TRBV9 combines with J gene TRBJ2-7; a weak D match, TRBD2 (5 bases). V lost 4 bases and J lost 2, with 13 bases in between. There are 14 residues in the CDR3. The germline V gene encodes CDR1 SGDLS and CDR2 YYNGEE. Here the CDR3 reads CASSRDTSAYEQYF. The CDR3 region has the DNA TGTGCCAGCAGCCGAGATACTAGTGCCTACGAGCAGTACTTC.

Ten or more counts support this clonotype. J is TRBJ2-6 and V is TRBV5-1, with 11 bases that match TRBD2. CDR1 SGHRS and CDR2 YFSETQ come from the germline V gene. CDR3 length: 17 residues. Trimming removed 2 bases from V and 0 bases from J; junction bases left unmatched: 1. In nucleotides, the CDR3 is TGCGCCAGCAGCTTAACTAGCGGGAGCTCTGGGGCCAACGTCCTGACTTTC. Translated: CASSLTSGSSGANVLTF.

This clonotype was observed a few times. The V gene is TRBV7-2, the J gene TRBJ2-5; possibly TRBD1 or TRBD2 for D (5 bases each). V was cut by 5 bases and J by 9 bases, with 16 bases left in between. CDR3 length: 13 amino acids. Germline lookup yields CDR1 SGHTA and CDR2 FQGNSA. The CDR3 nucleotides are TGTGCCAGCAGCCTTGGGACCGCTGGGTCCCAGTACTTC. Its protein product is CASSLGTAGSQYF.

This clonotype was counted many times. The V call is TRBV5-1, the J call TRBJ2-7, with D perhaps given as TRBD1 or TRBD2 (7 bases each). This CDR3 has 14 residues. Trimming pared 4 bases from V and 4 bases from J, leaving 15 bases between. Germline V gives CDR1 SGHRS, CDR2 YFSETQ. The CDR3 sequence: CASSRQGGGYEQYF. The DNA for the CDR3 is TGCGCCAGCAGCCGGCAGGGGGGGGGATACGAGCAGTACTTC.

This clonotype was recorded at least ten times. J is TRBJ2-2 and V is TRBV4-2; D is ambiguous. Germline CDR1 and CDR2: LGHNA and YNFKEQ. The CDR3 is 17 residues long. The germline V and J ends were trimmed by 0 bases and 1 base, with 12 bases remaining between them. The chain's CDR3 is CASSQEEWNENTGELFF. CDR3 in DNA: TGTGCCAGCAGCCAAGAGGAATGGAACGAGAACACCGGGGAGCTGTTTTTT.

This clonotype was recorded many times. The rearrangement links TRBV15 to TRBJ2-1, with 7 nucleotides matching TRBD2. Germline trimming cut 5 bases from V and 7 bases from J; bases unmatched to any gene: 5. Germline V gene sequence: CDR1 LNHNV, CDR2 YYDKDF (reference sequence). The CDR3 is 13 amino acids. CDR3 residues: CATSPRRENEQFF. The CDR3 bases are TGTGCCACCAGCCCGCGGCGGGAGAATGAGCAGTTCTTC.

This clonotype occurred many times. The CDR3 DNA reads TGCGCCAGCAGCCAAGGGTTGGGCGGCAATCAGCCCCAGCATTTT. This gives the protein CASSQGLGGNQPQHF. The rearrangement joins TRBV4-1 to TRBJ1-5; D unresolved. Trimming took off 1 base at V and 2 bases at J, with 9 bases between the two ends. Germline CDR1 MGHRA, CDR2 YSYEKL. CDR3 length: 15 amino acids.

This clonotype appeared many times. Written as DNA, the CDR3 is TGCAGTGCTATATACAATGAGCAGTTCTTC. It yields the protein CSAIYNEQFF. V gene TRBV20-1 combines with J gene TRBJ2-1; D gene ambiguous. The CDR3 consists of 10 residues. Looked up from germline, CDR1 is DFQATT and CDR2 is SNEGSKA (reference sequence). V lost 4 bases and J lost 4, with 2 bases in between.

This clonotype has at least ten counts. The chain uses TRBV4-3 and TRBJ2-5; D is tentatively TRBD1 or TRBD2 (6 bases each). Germline V gives CDR1 LGHNA, CDR2 YSLEER. V was pared by 0 bases and J by 3 bases, with 8 bases between. The CDR3 runs 14 residues. The CDR3 coding sequence is TGCGCCAGCAGCCAAGAGGAGGGGGAAGAGACCCAGTACTTC. Translated, it gives CASSQEEGEETQYF.

This clonotype showed up many times. The rearrangement uses TRBV11-2 and TRBJ2-1; 7 nucleotides align to TRBD2. Looked up from germline, CDR1 is SGHAT and CDR2 is FQNNGV. The CDR3 has 15 amino acids. V lost 8 bases, J lost 5 bases, and 12 bases stayed unmatched. CDR3 nucleotide sequence: TGTGCCAGCGGCCCTACTAGCGCCCCAGACAATGAGCAGTTCTTC. This gives the protein CASGPTSAPDNEQFF.

This clonotype was picked up many times. This chain connects TRBV6-5 to TRBJ1-6; TRBD1 matches 8 bases. After removal of 2 bases from V and 9 bases from J, the junction contained 3 bases not matched to a gene. The CDR3 contains 14 residues. The germline CDR1 and CDR2 sequences are MNHEY and SVGAGI. This CDR3 is CASSYRDRISPLHF. CDR3 nucleotide sequence: TGTGCCAGCAGTTACCGGGACAGGATTTCACCCCTCCACTTT.

This clonotype occurred many times. The rearrangement links TRBV6-5 to TRBJ1-6, with D tentatively TRBD1 (5 bases). This CDR3 spans 18 amino acids. Germline V lookup: CDR1 MNHEY, CDR2 SVGAGI. Trimming took off 1 base at V and 0 bases at J, with 13 bases between the two ends. Here the CDR3 reads CASSYFGAFFSYNSPLHF. The CDR3 nucleotides are TGTGCCAGCAGTTACTTTGGGGCATTTTTCTCCTATAATTCACCCCTCCACTTT.

At least ten counts were recorded for this clonotype. V and J are TRBV12-3 or TRBV12-4 and TRBJ2-3; unclear D gene. With 2 bases removed from V and 5 bases from J, the gap between germline ends came to 14 bases. The CDR3 has 15 amino acids. The CDR3 spells CASSLSGSLVDTQYF. CDR3 coding DNA: TGTGCCAGCAGTTTATCGGGCAGCTTGGTAGATACGCAGTATTTT.

This clonotype came up many times. V and J are TRBV5-1 and TRBJ2-3, with a tentative D call TRBD1 (6 bases). With 0 bases removed from V and 4 bases from J, the gap between germline ends came to 15 bases. Germline V gives CDR1 SGHRS, CDR2 YFSETQ. The length of the CDR3 is 16 residues. CDR3 residues: CASSLVGGTSSDTQYF. The CDR3 nucleotides read TGCGCCAGCAGCTTGGTAGGGGGAACGAGTTCAGATACGCAGTATTTT. Combining the CDR3 with reference TRBV5-1 and TRBJ2-3 gives the whole variable domain KAGVTQTPRYLIKTRGQQVTLSCSPISGHRSVSWYQQTPGQGLQFLFEYFSETQRNKGNFPGRFSGRQFSNSRSEMNVSTLELGDSALYLCASSLVGGTSSDTQYFGPGTRLTVL.